The rows below give T cell receptor beta chains drawn from one sample of a study of cytomegalovirus exposure and HLA in healthy donors. Repertoires were generated with immunoSEQ multiplex PCR, while TCRdb's copy carries only in-frame clones and drops some. The sample has some 150,000 clones, 80% seen once. The sample was PBMCs. These receptors originate from a woman between 50 and 59 years old in good health and CMV-seropositive. Each CDR3 is given with its conserved first and last residue. A D gene is named only where the DNA matches it firmly. A clone size is listed for some rows: how often the clone was seen (once, few, many), or a class if it is expanded.

>TRBV6-1|NA|TRBJ1-1|NA
TGTGCCAGCATTTATAGAGCTGAAGCTTTCTTT
CASIYRAEAFF
>TRBV11-2|NA|TRBJ2-3|NA
TGTGCCAGCAGCTTATATGGAAGCGGAAAAAGCACAGATACGCAGTATTTT
CASSLYGSGKSTDTQYF
>TRBV7-2|NA|TRBJ2-1|TRBD2
TGTGCCAGCAGCTCGACTAGCGGACCCTACAATGAGCAGTTCTTC
CASSSTSGPYNEQFF
>TRBV27|NA|TRBJ2-7|NA
TGTGCCAGCGGGTCGAGGGGGATGATCCACTACGAGCAGTACTTC
CASGSRGMIHYEQYF
>TRBV5-1|NA|TRBJ1-1|NA
TGCGCCAGCAGCTTTGGGCGGGCGGACACTGAAGCTTTCTTT
CASSFGRADTEAFF
>TRBV11-1|NA|TRBJ2-7|NA
TGTGCCAGCAGCCGTCTCAGTGGCCCCCGCTACGAGCAGTACTTC
CASSRLSGPRYEQYF
>TRBV7-2|NA|TRBJ1-3|NA
TGTGCCAGCAGCTTAACACCTAGCTCTGGAAACACCATATATTTT
CASSLTPSSGNTIYF
>TRBV25-1|NA|TRBJ2-3|TRBD2
TGTGCCAGCAGTGCCCAACCCGGGACTAGCGGGGGCGATACGCAGTATTTT
CASSAQPGTSGGDTQYF
>TRBV5-1|NA|TRBJ2-1|NA
TGCGCCAGCAGCAGTCAACCAGGGAATGAGCAGTTCTTC
CASSSQPGNEQFF
>TRBV7-3|once|TRBJ2-7|NA
TGTGCCAGCCCCGAGGAGGGGAGTGACGAGCAGTACTTC
CASPEEGSDEQYF
>TRBV6-5|NA|TRBJ1-2|NA
TGTGCCAGCAGTTACTCGCCGGGCAGGGGAAAGGGTGGCTACACCTTC
CASSYSPGRGKGGYTF
>TRBV29-1|once|TRBJ1-1|TRBD1
TGCAGCGTTGATACGACAGGGCTGAACACTGAAGCTTTCTTT
CSVDTTGLNTEAFF
>TRBV18|NA|TRBJ2-6|NA
TGTGCCAGCTCACCGGACAGATCTGGGGCCAACGTCCTGACTTTC
CASSPDRSGANVLTF
>TRBV6-5|NA|TRBJ2-1|NA
TGTGCCAGCAGGTCAGGACTGGCCCAACACAATGAGCAGTTCTTC
CASRSGLAQHNEQFF
>TRBV5-4|NA|TRBJ1-4|NA
TGTGCGATGAGGTCGTCCGGGGGGCGGGAAAAACTGTTTTTT
CAMRSSGGREKLFF
>TRBV5-1|NA|TRBJ1-1|TRBD1
TGCGCCAGCAGCTTATTAGGGGGCTCTGCGAACACTGAAGCTTTCTTT
CASSLLGGSANTEAFF
>TRBV29-1|NA|TRBJ2-3|NA
TGCAGCGTTGAACAGGGTATCGGGACAGATACGCAGTATTTT
CSVEQGIGTDTQYF
>TRBV19|once|TRBJ1-2|NA
TGTGCCAGTACCGTCAACAGGGTCGGCGGCTACACCTTC
CASTVNRVGGYTF
>TRBV15|NA|TRBJ2-7|TRBD1
TGTGCCACCAGCAGAGATCGGACAGGGGGCTACGAGCAGTACTTC
CATSRDRTGGYEQYF
>TRBV7-6|NA|TRBJ2-7|TRBD1
TGTGCCAGCAGCTTAGGGGGACAGGCCACCTACGAGCAGTACTTC
CASSLGGQATYEQYF
>TRBV5-1|NA|TRBJ1-1|NA
TGCGCCAGCAGCTTGGAGGGAGTGCTGAACACTGAAGCTTTCTTT
CASSLEGVLNTEAFF
>TRBV6-6|NA|TRBJ1-1|TRBD1
TGTGCCAGCAGTTACGTACAGGGGGACCCTACCACTGAAGCTTTCTTT
CASSYVQGDPTTEAFF
>TRBV28|NA|TRBJ2-7|TRBD2
TGTGCCAGCAGCCTACTGCCTAGCGGGATAGGGTACGAGCAGTACTTC
CASSLLPSGIGYEQYF
>TRBV27|NA|TRBJ2-7|TRBD1
TGTGCCAGCACCTCTCGTCCGGGACAGGGGTCCTACGAGCAGTACTTC
CASTSRPGQGSYEQYF
>TRBV28|few|TRBJ1-2|TRBD1
TGTGCCAACGCGATAGTGACCCGAATAACAACCAGACAGGGAAATGGCTACACCTTC
CANAIVTRITTRQGNGYTF
>TRBV5-4|NA|TRBJ2-1|TRBD2
TGTGCCAGCAGTCCCCCCGTAGCGGGGATGGTCCCACCCACCCAGTTCTTC
CASSPPVAGMVPPTQFF
>TRBV6-5|NA|TRBJ2-7|TRBD1
TGTGCCAGCAGCCACAGGCCAGGGGGCACCTACGAGCAGTACTTC
CASSHRPGGTYEQYF
>TRBV5-1|NA|TRBJ1-2|NA
TGCGCCAGCAGCTCGGGGGGGGCCTATGGCTACACCTTC
CASSSGGAYGYTF
>TRBV5-4|NA|TRBJ1-4|NA
TGTGCCAGCAGCCCCAGTGGGCAGGGCCGGACAAAACTGTTTTTT
CASSPSGQGRTKLFF
>TRBV18|NA|TRBJ1-3|NA
TGTGCCAGCTCCCCTTCCCCCGGGGGGAGCTCTGGAAACACCATATATTTT
CASSPSPGGSSGNTIYF
>TRBV19|once|TRBJ2-3|NA
TGTGCCAGTAGTCTCCGACTAGTTCCAGATACGCAGTATTTT
CASSLRLVPDTQYF
>TRBV9|NA|TRBJ2-3|TRBD2
TGTGCCAGCAGCGTAGGTACTAGCGGGGATACGCAGTATTTT
CASSVGTSGDTQYF
>TRBV7-2|once|TRBJ1-4|TRBD1
TGTGCCAGCAGTCCAACAGGGGGCCCTAATGAAAAACTGTTTTTT
CASSPTGGPNEKLFF
>TRBV7-3|NA|TRBJ2-3|TRBD2
TGTGCCAGCAGCTTAGGCGCGGGGGGGGGCACAGATACGCAGTATTTT
CASSLGAGGGTDTQYF
>TRBV6-4|NA|TRBJ1-4|TRBD1
TGTGCCAGCAGTGAAAAGGGGACAGGGGGTGAAAAACTGTTTTTT
CASSEKGTGGEKLFF